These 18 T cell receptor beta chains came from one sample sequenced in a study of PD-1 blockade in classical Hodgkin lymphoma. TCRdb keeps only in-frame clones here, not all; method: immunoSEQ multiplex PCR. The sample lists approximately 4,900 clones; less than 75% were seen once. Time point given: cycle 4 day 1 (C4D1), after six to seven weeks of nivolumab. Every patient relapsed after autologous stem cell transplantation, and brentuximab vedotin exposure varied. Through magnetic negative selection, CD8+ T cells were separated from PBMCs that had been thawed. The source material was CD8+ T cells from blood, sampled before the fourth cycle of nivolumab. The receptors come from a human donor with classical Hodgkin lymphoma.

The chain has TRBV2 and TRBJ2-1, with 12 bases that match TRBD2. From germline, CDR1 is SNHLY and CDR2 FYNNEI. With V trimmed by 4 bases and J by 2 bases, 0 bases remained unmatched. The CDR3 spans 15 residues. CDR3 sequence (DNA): TGTGCCAGCAGTGGGACTAGCGGGACCTACAATGAGCAGTTCTTC. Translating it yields CASSGTSGTYNEQFF.

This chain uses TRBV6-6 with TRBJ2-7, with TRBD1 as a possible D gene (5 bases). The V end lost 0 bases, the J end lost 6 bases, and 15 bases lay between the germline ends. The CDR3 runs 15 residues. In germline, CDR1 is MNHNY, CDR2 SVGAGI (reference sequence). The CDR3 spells CASSYSRQGRVEQYF. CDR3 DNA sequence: TGTGCCAGCAGTTACTCGAGGCAGGGTCGTGTCGAGCAGTACTTC.

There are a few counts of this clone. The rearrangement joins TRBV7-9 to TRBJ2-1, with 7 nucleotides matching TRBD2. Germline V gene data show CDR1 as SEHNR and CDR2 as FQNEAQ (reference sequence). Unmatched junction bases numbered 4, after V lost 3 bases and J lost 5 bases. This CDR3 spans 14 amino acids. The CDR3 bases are TGTGCCAGCAGCTTGTTCCTAGCGGACAATGAGCAGTTCTTC. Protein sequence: CASSLFLADNEQFF.

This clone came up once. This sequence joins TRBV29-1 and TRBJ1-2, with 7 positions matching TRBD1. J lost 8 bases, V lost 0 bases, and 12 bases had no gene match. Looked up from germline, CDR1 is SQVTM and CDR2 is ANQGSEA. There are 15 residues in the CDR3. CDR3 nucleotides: TGCAGCGTTGAAGATCCCGACAGGGCCAGGGGGGGCTACACCTTC. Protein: CSVEDPDRARGGYTF.

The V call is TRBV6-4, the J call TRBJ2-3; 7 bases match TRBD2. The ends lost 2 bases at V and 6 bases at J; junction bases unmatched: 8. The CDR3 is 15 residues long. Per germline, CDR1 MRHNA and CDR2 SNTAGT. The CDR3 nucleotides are TGTGCCAGCAGTGACGGAGCGGGGTCGGAGGATACGCAGTATTTT. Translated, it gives CASSDGAGSEDTQYF.

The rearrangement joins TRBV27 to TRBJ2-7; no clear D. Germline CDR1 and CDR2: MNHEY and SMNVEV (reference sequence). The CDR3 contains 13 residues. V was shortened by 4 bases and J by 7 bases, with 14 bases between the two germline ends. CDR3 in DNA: TGTGCCAGCAGTTCCCCTCCATCGGGTGAGCAGTACTTC. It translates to CASSSPPSGEQYF.

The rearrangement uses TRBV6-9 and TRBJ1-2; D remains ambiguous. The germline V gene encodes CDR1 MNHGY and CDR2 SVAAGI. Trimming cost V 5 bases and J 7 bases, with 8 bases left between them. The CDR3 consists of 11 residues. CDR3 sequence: CASSEMGGYTF. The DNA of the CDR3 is TGTGCCAGCAGTGAAATGGGTGGCTACACCTTC.

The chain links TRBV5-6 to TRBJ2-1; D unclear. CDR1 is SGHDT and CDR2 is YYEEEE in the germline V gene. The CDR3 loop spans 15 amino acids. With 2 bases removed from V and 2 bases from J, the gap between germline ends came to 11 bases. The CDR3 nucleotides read TGTGCCAGCAGCTTAGACGGAGTTCCCTACAATGAGCAGTTCTTC. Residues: CASSLDGVPYNEQFF.

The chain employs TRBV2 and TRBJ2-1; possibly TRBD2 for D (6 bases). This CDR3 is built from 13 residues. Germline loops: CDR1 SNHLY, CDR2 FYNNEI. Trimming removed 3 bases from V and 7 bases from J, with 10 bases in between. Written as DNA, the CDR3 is TGTGCCAGCAGTGACGGGACTCAAAATGAGCAGTTCTTC. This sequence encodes CASSDGTQNEQFF. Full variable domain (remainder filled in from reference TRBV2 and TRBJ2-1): EPEVTQTPSHQVTQMGQEVILRCVPISNHLYFYWYRQILGQKVEFLVSFYNNEISEKSEIFDDQFSVERPDGSNFTLKIRSTKLEDSAMYFCASSDGTQNEQFFGPGTRLTVL.

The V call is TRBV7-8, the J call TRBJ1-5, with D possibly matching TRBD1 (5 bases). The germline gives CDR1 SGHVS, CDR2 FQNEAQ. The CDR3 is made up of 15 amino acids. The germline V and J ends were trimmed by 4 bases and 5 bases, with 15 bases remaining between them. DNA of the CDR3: TGTGCCAGCAGCTCGTCTGAACAGGCAGATCAGCCCCAGCATTTT. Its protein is CASSSSEQADQPQHF.

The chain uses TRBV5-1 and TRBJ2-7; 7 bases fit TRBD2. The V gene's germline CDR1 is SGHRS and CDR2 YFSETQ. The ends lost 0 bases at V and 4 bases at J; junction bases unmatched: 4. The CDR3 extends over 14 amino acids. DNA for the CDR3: TGCGCCAGCAGCTTGGTGGGGGGAGGGTACGAGCAGTACTTC. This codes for CASSLVGGGYEQYF.

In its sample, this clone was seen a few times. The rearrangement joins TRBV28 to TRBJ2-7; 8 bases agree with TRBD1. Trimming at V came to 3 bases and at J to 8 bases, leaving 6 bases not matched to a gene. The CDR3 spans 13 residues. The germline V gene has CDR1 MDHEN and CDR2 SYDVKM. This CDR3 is CASSFGDRGQQYF. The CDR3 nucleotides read TGTGCCAGCAGTTTTGGCGACAGGGGTCAGCAGTACTTC.

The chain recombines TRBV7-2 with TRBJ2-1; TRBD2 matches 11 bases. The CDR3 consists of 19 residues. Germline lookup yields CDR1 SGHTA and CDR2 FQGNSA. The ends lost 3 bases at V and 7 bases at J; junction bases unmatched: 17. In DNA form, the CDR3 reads TGTGCCAGCAGCTTTGATCTAGCGGGAGGCCCGTGGGGGACGAATGAGCAGTTCTTC. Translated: CASSFDLAGGPWGTNEQFF.

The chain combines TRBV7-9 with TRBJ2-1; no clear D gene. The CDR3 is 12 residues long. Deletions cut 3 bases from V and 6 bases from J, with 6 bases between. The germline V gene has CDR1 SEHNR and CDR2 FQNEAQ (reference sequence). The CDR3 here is CASSLWSNEQFF. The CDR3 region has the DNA TGTGCCAGCAGCTTGTGGTCCAATGAGCAGTTCTTC.

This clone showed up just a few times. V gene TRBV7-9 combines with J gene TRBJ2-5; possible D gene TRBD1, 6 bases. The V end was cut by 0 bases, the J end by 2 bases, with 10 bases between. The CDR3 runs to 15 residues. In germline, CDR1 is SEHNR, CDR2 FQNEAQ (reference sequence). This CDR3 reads CASSLAGTSQETQYF. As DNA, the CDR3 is TGTGCCAGCAGCTTAGCTGGGACATCTCAAGAGACCCAGTACTTC.

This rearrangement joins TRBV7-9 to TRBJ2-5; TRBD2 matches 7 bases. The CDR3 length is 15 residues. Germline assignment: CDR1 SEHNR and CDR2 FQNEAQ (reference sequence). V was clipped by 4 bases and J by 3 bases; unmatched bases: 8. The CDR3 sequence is CASSYPRDYKETQYF. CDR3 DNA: TGTGCCAGCAGCTACCCACGGGACTACAAAGAGACCCAGTACTTC.

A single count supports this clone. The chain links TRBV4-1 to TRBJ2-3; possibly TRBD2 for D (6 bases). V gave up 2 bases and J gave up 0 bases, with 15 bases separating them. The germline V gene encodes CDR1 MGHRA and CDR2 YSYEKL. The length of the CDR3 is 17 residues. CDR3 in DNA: TGCGCCAGCAGCCAACCGGGAGCGTTGGGTAGCACAGATACGCAGTATTTT. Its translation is CASSQPGALGSTDTQYF.

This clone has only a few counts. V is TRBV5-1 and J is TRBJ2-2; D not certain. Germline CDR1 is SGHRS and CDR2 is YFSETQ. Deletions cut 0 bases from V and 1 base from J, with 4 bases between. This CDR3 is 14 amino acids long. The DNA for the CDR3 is TGCGCCAGCAGCTTGGCGGTGAACACCGGGGAGCTGTTTTTT. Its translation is CASSLAVNTGELFF.